The source of this T cell receptor (beta chain) is a study of metastatic and nonmetastatic thyroid tumors. Study-level information: Repertoires from malignant and benign thyroid patients were compared across blood and tumor or nodule tissue. Study-wide results and limits: Significantly greater TCR beta diversity was reportedly found in malignant thyroid tumors than in benign nodules (in blood and tumor).

This clone is deemed medium-sized. Antigen specificity is unknown. Germline V gene sequence: CDR1 ENHRY, CDR2 SYGVKD. V was pared by 6 bases and J by 5 bases, with 11 bases between. This CDR3 spans 13 amino acids. Methods used by the authors: It was from CDR3 differences across clinicopathological groups that a distant-metastasis classifier for papillary thyroid cancer was built. TCRdb re-clonotyped the PCR reads through MiXCR. TCRdb, rather than the study authors, made the V and J calls. The table lists about 4,700 clones, 34% of them singletons, with about 28% in the top ten. The entire patient cohort was treatment-naive prior to thyroid surgery.

This chain connects TRBV10-3 to TRBJ2-1; unclear D gene. Sequencing was carried out using adjacent normal tissue. This TCR derives from a male donor with papillary thyroid cancer or a benign thyroid nodule (not recorded which). Some clones in this sample may be carry-over from other donors' samples. In DNA form, the CDR3 reads TGTGCCATCAGCCCTTCCGGTGACAATGAGCAGTTCTTC. It specifies CAISPSGDNEQFF.